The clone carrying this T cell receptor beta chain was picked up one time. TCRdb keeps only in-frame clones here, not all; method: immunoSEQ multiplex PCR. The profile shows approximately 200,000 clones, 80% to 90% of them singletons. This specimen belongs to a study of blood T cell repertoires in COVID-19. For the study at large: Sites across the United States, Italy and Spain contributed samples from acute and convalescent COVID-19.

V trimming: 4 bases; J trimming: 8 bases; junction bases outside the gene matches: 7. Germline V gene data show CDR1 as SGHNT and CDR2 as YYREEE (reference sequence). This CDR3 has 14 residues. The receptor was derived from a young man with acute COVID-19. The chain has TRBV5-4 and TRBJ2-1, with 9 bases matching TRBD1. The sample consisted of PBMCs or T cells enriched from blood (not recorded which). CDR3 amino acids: CASSPGQGTDEQFF. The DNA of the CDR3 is TGTGCCAGCAGCCCGGGACAGGGTACGGATGAGCAGTTCTTC.